This TCR beta chain was observed in a study of T cell changes during pregnancy in multiple sclerosis. This clone was recorded once. Produced via immunoSEQ multiplex PCR; TCRdb's table is partial and in-frame only. Seen here are tens of thousands of clones, under 95% observed once, and the top ten hold approximately 0.99%. The clonotype originates from a female donor with multiple sclerosis, enrolled in a pregnancy study. The sample here was peripheral blood, taken before pregnancy.

CDR3 coding DNA: TGCGCCAGCAGCTTATTCGTGACAGGGGGCGAGACTGAAGCTTTCTTT. Translating gives CASSLFVTGGETEAFF. The chain recombines TRBV5-1 with TRBJ1-1; 10 nucleotides agree with TRBD1. In germline, CDR1 is SGHRS, CDR2 YFSETQ. V lost 2 bases to trimming and J lost 5 bases; unmatched junction nucleotides: 9. The CDR3 has 16 residues.